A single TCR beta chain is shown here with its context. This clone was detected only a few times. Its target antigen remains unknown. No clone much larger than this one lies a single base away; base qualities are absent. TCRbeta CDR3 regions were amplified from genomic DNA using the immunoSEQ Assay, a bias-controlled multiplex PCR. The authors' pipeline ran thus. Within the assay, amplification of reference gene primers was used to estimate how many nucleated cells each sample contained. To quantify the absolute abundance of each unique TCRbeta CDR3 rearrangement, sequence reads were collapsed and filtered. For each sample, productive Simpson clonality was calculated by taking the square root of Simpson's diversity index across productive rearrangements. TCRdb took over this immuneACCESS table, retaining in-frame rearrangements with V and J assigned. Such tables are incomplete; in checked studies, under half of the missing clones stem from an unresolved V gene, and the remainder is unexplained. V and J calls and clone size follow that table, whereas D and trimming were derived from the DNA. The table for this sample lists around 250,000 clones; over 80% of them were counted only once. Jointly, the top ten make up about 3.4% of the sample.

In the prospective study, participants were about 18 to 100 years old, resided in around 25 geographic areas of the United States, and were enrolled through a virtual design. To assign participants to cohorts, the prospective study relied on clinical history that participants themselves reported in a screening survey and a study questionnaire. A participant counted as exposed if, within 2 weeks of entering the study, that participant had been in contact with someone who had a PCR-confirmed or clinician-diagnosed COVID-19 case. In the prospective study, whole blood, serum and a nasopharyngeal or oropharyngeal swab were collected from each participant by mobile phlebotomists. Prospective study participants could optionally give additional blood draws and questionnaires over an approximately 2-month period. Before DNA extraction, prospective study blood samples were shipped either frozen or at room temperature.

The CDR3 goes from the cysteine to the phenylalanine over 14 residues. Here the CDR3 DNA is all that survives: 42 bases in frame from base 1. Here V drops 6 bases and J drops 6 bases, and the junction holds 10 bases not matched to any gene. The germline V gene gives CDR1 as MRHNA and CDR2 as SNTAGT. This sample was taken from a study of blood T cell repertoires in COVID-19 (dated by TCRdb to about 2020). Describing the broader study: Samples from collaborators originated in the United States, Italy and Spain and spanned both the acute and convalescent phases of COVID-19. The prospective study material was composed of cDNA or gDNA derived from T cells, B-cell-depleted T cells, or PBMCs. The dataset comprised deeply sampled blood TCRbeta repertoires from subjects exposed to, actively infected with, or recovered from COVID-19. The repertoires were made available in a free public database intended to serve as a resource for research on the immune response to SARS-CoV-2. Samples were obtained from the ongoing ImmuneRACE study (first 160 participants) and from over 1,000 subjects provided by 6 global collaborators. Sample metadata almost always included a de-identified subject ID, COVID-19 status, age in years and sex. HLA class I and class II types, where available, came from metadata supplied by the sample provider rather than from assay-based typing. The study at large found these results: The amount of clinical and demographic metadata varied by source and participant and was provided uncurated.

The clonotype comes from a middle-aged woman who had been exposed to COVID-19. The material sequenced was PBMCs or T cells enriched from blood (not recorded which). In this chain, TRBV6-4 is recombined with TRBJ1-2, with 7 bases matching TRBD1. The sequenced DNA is TGTGCCAGCAGCGAACGTGGCGACAGGGATGGCTACACCTTC. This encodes CASSERGDRDGYTF.